The clone carrying this T cell receptor beta chain was picked up many times. Its antigen remains unknown. A J-beta primer mix and a sample-barcoded 5' primer were used in a second PCR of about 7 to 12 cycles. Sequencing recovered at least 2.5 million CDR3-containing paired-end reads from each sample. TCRdb independently ran MiXCR on the 5' RACE reads; one entry per CDR3 protein. This table holds about 1.1 million distinct CDR3 sequences, under 40% found once. This entry comes from a study of blood T cells in healthy people across ages. Overall study results and limits: In these data, TCR beta diversity tracked strongly with naive T cell percentage.

Germline V gene lookup returns CDR1 DFQATT and CDR2 SNEGSKA (reference sequence). The CDR3 is made up of 15 amino acids. V shed 6 bases and J 0 bases; nucleotides not matched to a gene: 8. The receptor was isolated from a man aged 18 to 29 in good health. The chain uses TRBV20-1 and TRBJ2-1; 7 bases align to TRBD2. Sequencing used blood. Written as DNA, the CDR3 is TGCAGTGCCGCCCGAGCGGGGAGCTCCTACAATGAGCAGTTCTTC. It translates to CSAARAGSSYNEQFF.